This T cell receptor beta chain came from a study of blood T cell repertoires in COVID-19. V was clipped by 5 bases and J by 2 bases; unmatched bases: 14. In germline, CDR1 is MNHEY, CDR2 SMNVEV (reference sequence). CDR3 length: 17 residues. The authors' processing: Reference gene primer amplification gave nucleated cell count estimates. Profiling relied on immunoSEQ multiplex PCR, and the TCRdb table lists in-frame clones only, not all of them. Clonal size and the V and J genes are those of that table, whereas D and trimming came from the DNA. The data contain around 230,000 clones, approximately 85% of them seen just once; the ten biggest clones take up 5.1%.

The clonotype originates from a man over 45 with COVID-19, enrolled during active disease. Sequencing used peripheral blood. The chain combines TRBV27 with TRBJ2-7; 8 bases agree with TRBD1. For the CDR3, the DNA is TGTGCCAGCAGTCCCCATCTCGGACAGGGCTTTCCCTACGAGCAGTACTTC. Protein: CASSPHLGQGFPYEQYF.